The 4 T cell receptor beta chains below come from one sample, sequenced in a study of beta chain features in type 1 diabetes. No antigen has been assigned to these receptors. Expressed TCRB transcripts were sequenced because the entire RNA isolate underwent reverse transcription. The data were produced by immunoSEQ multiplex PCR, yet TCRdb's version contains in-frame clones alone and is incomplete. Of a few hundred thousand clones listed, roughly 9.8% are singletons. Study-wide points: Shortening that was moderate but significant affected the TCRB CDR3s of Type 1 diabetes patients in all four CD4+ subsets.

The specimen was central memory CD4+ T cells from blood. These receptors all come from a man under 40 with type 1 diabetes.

The CDR3 is CASSFAGTGAYEQYF. CDR3 nucleotides: TGTGCCAGCAGCTTTGCCGGGACAGGAGCCTACGAGCAGTACTTC. This chain connects TRBV7-2 to TRBJ2-7; TRBD1 matches 8 bases. Germline V CDR1 and CDR2: SGHTA, FQGNSA. The J segment lost 2 bases and the V segment lost 3 bases, leaving 6 bases of the junction unmatched. The CDR3 covers 15 residues. The variable domain in full, completed from reference TRBV7-2 and TRBJ2-7, reads GAGVSQSPSNKVTEKGKDVELRCDPISGHTALYWYRQSLGQGLEFLIYFQGNSAPDKSGLPSDRFSAERTGGSVSTLTIQRTQQEDSAVYLCASSFAGTGAYEQYFGPGTRLTVT.

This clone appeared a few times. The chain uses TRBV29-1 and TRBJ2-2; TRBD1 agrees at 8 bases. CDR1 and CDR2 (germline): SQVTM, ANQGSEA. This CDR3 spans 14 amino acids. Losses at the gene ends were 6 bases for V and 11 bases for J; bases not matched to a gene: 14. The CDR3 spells CSVVRGRRDGELFF. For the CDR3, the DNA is TGCAGCGTCGTCAGGGGGCGCCGGGACGGAGAGCTGTTTTTT.

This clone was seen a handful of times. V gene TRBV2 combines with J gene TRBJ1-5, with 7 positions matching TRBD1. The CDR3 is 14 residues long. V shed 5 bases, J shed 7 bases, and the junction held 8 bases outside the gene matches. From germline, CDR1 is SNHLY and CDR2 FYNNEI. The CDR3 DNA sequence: TGTGCCAGCAGTCCTAGACAGGGATGGCAGCCCCAGCATTTT. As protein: CASSPRQGWQPQHF.

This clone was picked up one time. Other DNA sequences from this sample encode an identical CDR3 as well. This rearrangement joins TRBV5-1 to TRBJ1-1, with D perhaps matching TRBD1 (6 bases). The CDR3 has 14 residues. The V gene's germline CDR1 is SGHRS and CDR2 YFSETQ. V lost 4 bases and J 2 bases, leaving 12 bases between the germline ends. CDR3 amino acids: CASSPGTLNTEAFF. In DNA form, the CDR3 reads TGCGCCAGCAGCCCCGGGACACTTAACACTGAAGCTTTCTTT. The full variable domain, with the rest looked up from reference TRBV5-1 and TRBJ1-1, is KAGVTQTPRYLIKTRGQQVTLSCSPISGHRSVSWYQQTPGQGLQFLFEYFSETQRNKGNFPGRFSGRQFSNSRSEMNVSTLELGDSALYLCASSPGTLNTEAFFGQGTRLTVV.